This TCR beta chain was sequenced during a study of blood T cells in healthy people across ages. Germline V gives CDR1 SGHRS, CDR2 YFSETQ. Between the trimmed V and J ends, which lost 0 bases and 6 bases, there was a span of 13 bases. The CDR3 is 15 amino acids. Combining a sample-barcoded 5' primer with a J-beta primer mix, a second PCR ran for roughly 7 to 12 cycles. TCRdb used MiXCR to reprocess the 5' RACE reads, holding one entry per CDR3 protein. Of some 850,000 distinct CDR3 sequences listed, roughly 24% are singletons. Each donor's blood draw was 8.5 to 10 milliliters of peripheral blood. The same data also went into a second study, on T cells of mothers and their children. That work adds: A few healthy Caucasian mothers and their six children were the donors. According to the study, all extracted RNA entered cDNA synthesis at roughly 1.5 ug per 15 ul. Slightly higher overlap, not significant, was seen in related mother-child pairs than in unrelated pairs.

This TCR came from a boy under 18 in good health. V gene TRBV5-1 combines with J gene TRBJ2-1, with TRBD2 as a possible D gene (5 bases). The sequenced sample consisted of blood. DNA for the CDR3: TGCGCCAGCAGCTTGGCGGGGTTGCATGTCAATGAGCAGTTCTTC. Translation gives CASSLAGLHVNEQFF.